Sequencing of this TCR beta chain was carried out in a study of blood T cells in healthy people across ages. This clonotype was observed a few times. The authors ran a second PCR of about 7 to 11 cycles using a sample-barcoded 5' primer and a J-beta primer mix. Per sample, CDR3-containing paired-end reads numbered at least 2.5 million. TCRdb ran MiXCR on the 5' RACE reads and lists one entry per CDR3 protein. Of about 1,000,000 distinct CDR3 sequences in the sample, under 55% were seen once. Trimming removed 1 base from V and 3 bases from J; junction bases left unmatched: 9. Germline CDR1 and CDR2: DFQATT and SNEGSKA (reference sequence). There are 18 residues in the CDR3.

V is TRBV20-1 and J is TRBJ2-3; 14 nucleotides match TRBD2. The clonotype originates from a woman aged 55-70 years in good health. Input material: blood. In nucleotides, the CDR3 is TGCAGTGCTAGAGGCCTACTCGGGACTAGCGGGAGAACAGATACGCAGTATTTT. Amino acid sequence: CSARGLLGTSGRTDTQYF.